One and the same sample provided the 20 T cell receptor beta chains below, sequenced in a study of cytomegalovirus exposure and HLA in healthy donors. The data were produced by immunoSEQ multiplex PCR, yet TCRdb's version contains in-frame clones alone and is incomplete. The table shows about 170,000 clones, with approximately 89% occurring only once. Source material: PBMCs. The receptors stem from a man younger than 35 in good health and CMV-seropositive.

The rearrangement uses TRBV2 and TRBJ2-2; D is undetermined. From germline, CDR1 is SNHLY and CDR2 FYNNEI. With 6 bases removed from V and 8 bases from J, the gap between germline ends came to 7 bases. The CDR3 contains 11 residues. The CDR3 protein is CASSPPGELFF. The CDR3, as DNA: TGTGCCAGCAGCCCCCCTGGGGAGCTGTTTTTT. Full variable domain (rest looked up from reference TRBV2 and TRBJ2-2): EPEVTQTPSHQVTQMGQEVILRCVPISNHLYFYWYRQILGQKVEFLVSFYNNEISEKSEIFDDQFSVERPDGSNFTLKIRSTKLEDSAMYFCASSPPGELFFGEGSRLTVL.

The chain joins TRBV2 to TRBJ2-3; 11 bases are a match to TRBD2. CDR3 length equals 15 residues. In germline, CDR1 is SNHLY, CDR2 FYNNEI. With V trimmed by 3 bases and J by 4 bases, 3 bases remained unmatched. In DNA, the CDR3 is TGTGCCAGCAGTGAGACTAGCGGGATTCCAGATACGCAGTATTTT. This translates into CASSETSGIPDTQYF.

The chain uses TRBV4-1 and TRBJ2-7, with 7 bases aligning to TRBD2. V was clipped by 1 base and J by 2 bases; unmatched bases: 14. CDR1 is MGHRA, CDR2 YSYEKL, per germline. The CDR3 runs to 18 residues. The CDR3 spells CASSQVPLAAGVAYEQYF. In DNA form, the CDR3 reads TGCGCCAGCAGCCAAGTCCCTTTGGCTGCGGGAGTTGCCTACGAGCAGTACTTC.

In its sample, this clone was seen a few times. The genes are TRBV4-2 and TRBJ2-3, with D unresolved. V lost 3 bases and J lost 1, with 11 bases in between. The CDR3 is made up of 15 amino acids. Germline assignment: CDR1 LGHNA and CDR2 YNFKEQ. CDR3 sequence: CASSQIGEGTDTQYF. As DNA, the CDR3 is TGTGCCAGCAGCCAGATCGGCGAGGGCACAGATACGCAGTATTTT.

V is TRBV11-3 and J is TRBJ1-3; D unclear. Trimming pared 5 bases from V and 0 bases from J, leaving 8 bases between. The CDR3 runs 14 residues. The germline V gene has CDR1 SGHNT and CDR2 YENEEA. CDR3 protein: CASSPAGSGNTIYF. DNA for the CDR3: TGTGCCAGCAGCCCCGCGGGCTCTGGAAACACCATATATTTT.

The chain employs TRBV6-6 and TRBJ2-2, with D possibly TRBD1 on 5 matching bases. The CDR3 loop spans 15 amino acids. V was cut by 6 bases and J by 0 bases, with 11 bases left in between. Germline lookup yields CDR1 MNHNY and CDR2 SVGAGI (reference sequence). CDR3 DNA: TGTGCCAGCAGCACGGCAGGGTCGAACACCGGGGAGCTGTTTTTT. Translation: CASSTAGSNTGELFF.

This chain uses TRBV2 with TRBJ2-2, with TRBD2 matching over 7 bases. The trim removed 7 bases at V and 0 bases at J, leaving 5 bases unmatched. The germline V gene has CDR1 SNHLY and CDR2 FYNNEI. CDR3 length equals 15 residues. CDR3 nucleotide sequence: TGTGCCAGCATCGGGACTACCACGAACACCGGGGAGCTGTTTTTT. This translates into CASIGTTTNTGELFF. The full variable domain, with the rest looked up from reference TRBV2 and TRBJ2-2, is EPEVTQTPSHQVTQMGQEVILRCVPISNHLYFYWYRQILGQKVEFLVSFYNNEISEKSEIFDDQFSVERPDGSNFTLKIRSTKLEDSAMYFCASIGTTTNTGELFFGEGSRLTVL.

This chain links TRBV21-1 with TRBJ2-7; the table's TRBD2 call for D was not verified on the DNA. TRBV21-1 is marked as a pseudogene. This CDR3 contains 12 residues. CDR3 DNA: TGTGCCAGCAGCAAATTAGTCTACGAGCAGTACTTC. Translated: CASSKLVYEQYF.

The CDR3 nucleotides read TGTGCCAGCAGTCCCGGGATCGGGAGAAAGGCGATCGAGCAGTTCTTC. Its translation is CASSPGIGRKAIEQFF. The V gene is TRBV6-6, the J gene TRBJ2-1; D possibly corresponds to TRBD2 (6 bases). Germline-derived CDR1 and CDR2 are MNHNY and SVGAGI (reference sequence). Trimming removed 5 bases from V and 10 bases from J, with 24 bases in between. CDR3 length: 16 residues.

The chain employs TRBV6-6 and TRBJ2-7; the D is unclear. The V gene's germline CDR1 is MNHNY and CDR2 SVGAGI (reference sequence). The CDR3 covers 12 residues. V lost 5 bases and J 7 bases, leaving 12 bases between the germline ends. CDR3 loop: CASSPTLWEQYF. The CDR3 DNA reads as TGTGCCAGCAGTCCTACCTTGTGGGAGCAGTACTTC.

CDR3 nucleotide sequence: TGCGCCAGCAGCTTGGGCCTAGCGGGTGGGAATGAGCAGTTCTTC. This codes for CASSLGLAGGNEQFF. The chain combines TRBV5-1 with TRBJ2-1; 8 bases line up with TRBD2. Germline loops: CDR1 SGHRS, CDR2 YFSETQ. With V trimmed by 0 bases and J by 7 bases, 6 bases remained unmatched. This CDR3 contains 15 residues.

The rearrangement joins TRBV30 to TRBJ2-7; D is uncertain. Germline CDR1 reads GTSNPN; CDR2 reads SVGIG (reference sequence). The CDR3 is 13 amino acids. V lost 0 bases to trimming and J lost 0 bases, with 6 bases between them. The CDR3 spells CAWSVGISYEQYF. The CDR3 nucleotides read TGTGCCTGGAGTGTGGGCATCTCCTACGAGCAGTACTTC.

The chain combines TRBV7-6 with TRBJ2-7; possible D gene TRBD2, 7 bases. Germline V gene data show CDR1 as SGHVS and CDR2 as FNYEAQ. CDR3 length: 18 amino acids. The germline V and J ends were trimmed by 0 bases and 6 bases, with 24 bases remaining between them. This chain's CDR3 is CASSLAGIGEGRGSEQYF. The CDR3 coding sequence is TGTGCCAGCAGCTTAGCGGGAATTGGGGAGGGCAGGGGTAGCGAGCAGTACTTC.

This clone has at least ten counts. The chain has TRBV18 and TRBJ2-7, with 9 bases aligning to TRBD1. From germline, CDR1 is KGHSH and CDR2 LQKENI. Trimming at V came to 3 bases and at J to 5 bases, leaving 5 bases not matched to a gene. The CDR3 has 14 residues. CDR3 in DNA: TGTGCCAGCTCACCGAGGACAGGGGCTGACGAGCAGTACTTC. Amino acids: CASSPRTGADEQYF.

The rearrangement uses TRBV27 and TRBJ1-5, with 9 bases aligning to TRBD1. There are 15 residues in the CDR3. CDR1 and CDR2 (germline): MNHEY, SMNVEV (reference sequence). V lost 3 bases, J lost 1 base, and 1 base stayed unmatched. CDR3 DNA: TGTGCCAGCAGTTTCGGGACAGGGAGCAATCAGCCCCAGCATTTT. It is translated as CASSFGTGSNQPQHF.

This chain links TRBV6-1 with TRBJ1-5; D might be TRBD1 (5 bases). The V end was cut by 8 bases, the J end by 5 bases, with 19 bases between. The germline gives CDR1 MNHNS, CDR2 SASEGT. This CDR3 spans 15 amino acids. As DNA, the CDR3 is TGTGCCAGCCGACGGTCAGGGAAAGGGGATCAGCCCCAGCATTTT. This translates into CASRRSGKGDQPQHF.

The rearrangement joins TRBV7-3 to TRBJ2-7; perhaps TRBD1 as D (5 bases). The CDR3 length is 14 residues. V shed 2 bases and J shed 7 bases, with 15 bases lying between them. Per germline, CDR1 SGHTA and CDR2 FQGTGA. The CDR3 region is CASSLSTDYTEQYF. The CDR3 region has the DNA TGTGCCAGCAGCTTATCGACAGATTATACGGAGCAGTACTTC.

The CDR3 protein is CASSEWTGNTGELFF. CDR3 bases: TGTGCCAGCAGTGAATGGACAGGGAACACCGGGGAGCTGTTTTTT. V is TRBV25-1 and J is TRBJ2-2; 7 bases map to TRBD1. Losses at the gene ends were 1 base for V and 1 base for J; bases not matched to a gene: 0. This CDR3 has 15 residues. Germline CDR1 reads MGHDK; CDR2 reads SYGVNS.

The chain uses TRBV5-3 and TRBJ2-7, with 15 bases fitting TRBD2. TRBV5-3 is known as an ORF, though its function is uncertain. V shed 0 bases, J shed 5 bases, and the junction held 9 bases outside the gene matches. The CDR3 consists of 18 residues. The CDR3 here is CARSLDSLGLAGGHEQYF. For the CDR3, the DNA is TGTGCCAGAAGCTTGGATTCGTTAGGACTAGCGGGAGGGCACGAGCAGTACTTC.

The chain couples TRBV7-3 to TRBJ2-5; 8 nucleotides line up with TRBD2. CDR3 size: 13 residues. V was pared by 3 bases and J by 5 bases, with 2 bases of the junction left unmatched. Per germline, CDR1 SGHTA and CDR2 FQGTGA. The CDR3 here is CASSFSGAETQYF. DNA of the CDR3: TGTGCCAGCAGCTTTAGCGGGGCCGAGACCCAGTACTTC.